Described below is a single T cell receptor (beta chain) sequence and its context. This entry belongs to a study of technical replicates of blood from several donors. CDR3 length: 15 amino acids. Germline CDR1 is SGDLS and CDR2 is YYNGEE. Losses at the gene ends were 2 bases for V and 1 base for J; bases not matched to a gene: 6. TCRdb's table, derived via immunoSEQ multiplex PCR, lists solely in-frame clones and lacks some. The sample yields some 100,000 clones, roughly 95% seen once. The sequencing input was T cells isolated from PBMCs. The receptor was isolated from a human donor in good health. The chain has TRBV9 and TRBJ2-7; TRBD1 agrees at 7 bases. CDR3: CASSVSAGGSYEQYF. The CDR3 DNA is TGTGCCAGCAGCGTTTCTGCAGGGGGATCCTACGAGCAGTACTTC.